This T cell receptor beta chain stems from a study of shared clonotypes between healthy human individuals. The study, taken as a whole, reports: The expectation was that sequencing depth would affect clonotype sharing among donors. Non-shared clonotypes displayed generation probabilities falling below those of clonotypes present in all four donors.

It was CD45RO-negative cells, positively selected for CCR7, that made up naive CD8 cells, with terminally differentiated effector memory CD45RA+ cells excluded. The healthy adult donors were HIV-negative and reported no recent acute infections or vaccinations. This CDR3 is built from 16 residues. V was trimmed by 7 bases and J by 1 base, leaving 17 bases between them. Looked up from germline, CDR1 is SNHLY and CDR2 is FYNNEI. The study ran the assay at deep level. Assay used: immunoSEQ multiplex PCR; TCRdb lists only in-frame clones, some missing. The sample consists of around 2,000,000 clones, about 95% of them appearing once. Regarding this clone: The antigen is not known.

Sequencing used naive CD8+ T cells sorted from blood. The TCR sequence derives from a man aged 18 to 29 in good health. The rearrangement joins TRBV2 to TRBJ2-4, with no clear D. CDR3 DNA sequence: TGTGCCAGCACAGAGGTTCTGTTTTCCGCCAAAAACATTCAGTACTTC. This translates into CASTEVLFSAKNIQYF.